These 16 T cell receptor beta chains came from one sample sequenced in a study of blood T cells in healthy people across ages. Primed by a sample-barcoded 5' primer and a J-beta primer mix, a second PCR proceeded for 7 to 11 cycles. TCRdb re-called the 5' RACE reads with MiXCR, one entry per CDR3 protein. Of about 1.1 million distinct CDR3 sequences detected, around two fifths appear once; the ten largest clones hold approximately 14%. Sequencing was performed on blood. These receptor sequences come from a man aged 18 to 35 in good health.

The chain uses TRBV2 and TRBJ1-5, with 9 bases identical to TRBD1. After removal of 7 bases from V and 7 bases from J, the junction contained 5 bases not matched to a gene. There are 13 residues in the CDR3. In germline, CDR1 is SNHLY, CDR2 FYNNEI. CDR3 residues: CASNGDRDQPQHF. As DNA, the CDR3 is TGTGCCAGCAACGGGGACAGGGACCAGCCCCAGCATTTT.

Ten or more counts support this clonotype. The chain joins TRBV10-3 to TRBJ2-7; TRBD1 is a possible D gene (6 bases). Between the trimmed V and J ends, which lost 9 bases and 1 base, there was a span of 10 bases. The CDR3 has 12 residues. Germline V lookup: CDR1 ENHRY, CDR2 SYGVKD. In nucleotides, the CDR3 is TGTGCCATTAAGGACAGATCCTACGAGCAGTACTTC. It codes for CAIKDRSYEQYF.

There are a few counts of this clonotype. V usage is TRBV20-1 and J usage is TRBJ1-4, with D unresolved. Trimming pared 2 bases from V and 8 bases from J, leaving 15 bases between. This CDR3 spans 14 amino acids. CDR1 is DFQATT, CDR2 SNEGSKA, per germline (reference sequence). This CDR3 reads CSARRRGALEKLFF. The CDR3 coding sequence is TGCAGTGCTAGACGTCGTGGCGCCTTAGAAAAACTGTTTTTT.

The sample holds many counts of this clonotype. The gene calls are TRBV7-2 and TRBJ2-3, with TRBD2 as a possible D gene (5 bases). The germline V gene encodes CDR1 SGHTA and CDR2 FQGNSA. V was trimmed by 0 bases and J by 0 bases, leaving 7 bases between them. The CDR3 length is 15 residues. CDR3 in amino acids: CASSLASGSTDTQYF. In nucleotides, the CDR3 is TGTGCCAGCAGCTTAGCCAGCGGCAGCACAGATACGCAGTATTTT. The whole variable domain, filled in from reference TRBV7-2 and TRBJ2-3, reads GAGVSQSPSNKVTEKGKDVELRCDPISGHTALYWYRQSLGQGLEFLIYFQGNSAPDKSGLPSDRFSAERTGGSVSTLTIQRTQQEDSAVYLCASSLASGSTDTQYFGPGTRLTVL.

J is TRBJ1-6 and V is TRBV13; no reliable D call. The CDR3 extends over 17 amino acids. V lost 2 bases, J lost 5 bases, and 16 bases lay in between. The V gene's germline CDR1 is PRHDT and CDR2 FYEKMQ (reference sequence). The CDR3 coding sequence is TGTGCCAGCAGCTTAAGGGCCGCCAAGGCTAATAATTCACCCCTCCACTTT. This codes for CASSLRAAKANNSPLHF.

The chain is built from TRBV27 and TRBJ2-7, with TRBD1 matching 10 bases. Per germline, CDR1 MNHEY and CDR2 SMNVEV (reference sequence). V dropped 6 bases and J dropped 2; count of bases not matched to a gene: 10. The length of the CDR3 is 16 residues. For the CDR3, the DNA is TGTGCCAGCAGCCGGGACAGGGGCATTCGGACCTACGAGCAGTACTTC. This translates into CASSRDRGIRTYEQYF.

The V gene is TRBV9, the J gene TRBJ2-3; D not resolved. CDR1 and CDR2 (germline): SGDLS, YYNGEE. CDR3 length: 16 residues. V lost 0 bases and J 0 bases, leaving 11 bases between the germline ends. CDR3 bases: TGTGCCAGCAGCGTAGAATCAGGTGCTAGCACAGATACGCAGTATTTT. Its translation is CASSVESGASTDTQYF.

This clonotype was seen a few times. This chain joins TRBV6-1 and TRBJ1-1; 9 nucleotides match TRBD1. This CDR3 is 16 amino acids long. V lost 6 bases to trimming and J lost 0 bases; unmatched junction nucleotides: 8. The V gene's germline CDR1 is MNHNS and CDR2 SASEGT. CDR3 DNA sequence: TGTGCCAGCAGGTTTGGACAGGGGTATGTGAACACTGAAGCTTTCTTT. It translates to CASRFGQGYVNTEAFF.

This chain connects TRBV25-1 to TRBJ1-4; the match to TRBD1 covers 9 bases. V trimming: 4 bases; J trimming: 8 bases; junction bases outside the gene matches: 11. The CDR3 is made up of 16 amino acids. Per the germline V gene, CDR1 is MGHDK and CDR2 is SYGVNS. CDR3 in DNA: TGTGCCAGCAGTGGTCCCGGGACAGGGAGACACGAAAAACTGTTTTTT. It encodes CASSGPGTGRHEKLFF.

This chain joins TRBV6-2 or TRBV6-3 and TRBJ1-1, with D uncertain. Looked up from germline, CDR1 is MNHEY and CDR2 is SVGEGT. V shed 7 bases and J shed 0 bases, with 6 bases lying between them. The CDR3 is 12 residues long. The CDR3 spells CASTEMNTEAFF. The CDR3 nucleotides are TGTGCCAGCACGGAGATGAACACTGAAGCTTTCTTT.

The J gene is TRBJ2-1, the V gene TRBV6-2 or TRBV6-3; a weak D match, TRBD2 (7 bases). V lost 8 bases, J lost 5 bases, and 22 bases lay in between. The CDR3 length is 16 residues. Germline V lookup: CDR1 MNHEY, CDR2 SVGEGT. The CDR3 nucleotides are TGTGCCAGCTGGGGGGGGCGGGGGACCGTGAACAATGAGCAGTTCTTC. Translation gives CASWGGRGTVNNEQFF.

This rearrangement joins TRBV6-1 to TRBJ1-4; D uncertain. Trimming stripped 2 bases from V and 8 bases from J, with 18 bases between. Germline V CDR1 and CDR2: MNHNS, SASEGT. The CDR3 sequence is 16 residues long. This CDR3 reads CASSERTYSLGEKLFF. In nucleotides, the CDR3 is TGTGCCAGCAGTGAAAGGACTTACAGCCTGGGGGAAAAACTGTTTTTT.

The chain joins TRBV13 to TRBJ2-3; 8 nucleotides agree with TRBD1. Germline trimming cut 5 bases from V and 6 bases from J; bases unmatched to any gene: 10. CDR1 and CDR2 from the germline V gene are PRHDT and FYEKMQ (reference sequence). The length of the CDR3 is 15 residues. CDR3 bases: TGTGCCAGCAGCCCGACCCTACGACAGGGGGATACGCAGTATTTT. Amino acids: CASSPTLRQGDTQYF.

The chain is built from TRBV20-1 and TRBJ1-2, with D tentatively TRBD1 (5 bases). This CDR3 has 15 amino acids. Germline V gives CDR1 DFQATT, CDR2 SNEGSKA (reference sequence). Trimming stripped 0 bases from V and 4 bases from J, with 15 bases between. CDR3 bases: TGCAGTGCTAGAGACCCGACAAGGGGCGGCTATGGCTACACCTTC. Its translation is CSARDPTRGGYGYTF.

This clonotype was seen more than once but under ten times. In DNA form, the CDR3 reads TGTGCCAGCAGTTTATTCCTCGGACAGGGGAACTATGGCTACACCTTC. It translates to CASSLFLGQGNYGYTF. The gene calls are TRBV27 and TRBJ1-2; 9 bases are a match to TRBD1. With 1 base clipped from V and 2 bases from J, the junction kept 5 bases outside the gene matches. Germline V gene sequence: CDR1 MNHEY, CDR2 SMNVEV (reference sequence). CDR3 length: 16 residues.

There are a few counts of this clonotype. The chain recombines TRBV12-3 or TRBV12-4 with TRBJ1-1, with 7 nucleotides matching TRBD1. The CDR3 has 15 amino acids. V gave up 5 bases and J gave up 5 bases; unmatched junction bases: 11. This CDR3 reads CASSPNRGGETEAFF. The CDR3 region has the DNA TGTGCCAGCAGTCCGAACAGGGGAGGGGAGACTGAAGCTTTCTTT.